This TCR beta chain was retrieved from a study of glioma-infiltrating T cells. Overall study findings and caveats: Very few CDR3 sequences were shared between tissue and blood. Tissue-blood divergence was below expectation in non-neoplastic patients, above in gliomas.

The iRepertoire nested amplicon-rescue multiplex PCR amplified TCR alpha and beta CDR3s from RNA. Tissue mRNA or PBMC total RNA, about 85-400 ng, went into one-step reverse transcription and amplification. TCRdb re-analysed the multiplex PCR reads in MiXCR, keeping a single row per CDR3 protein. The top ten hold around a third of the sample, which has some 100,000 distinct CDR3 sequences, less than 30% seen once. The CDR3 covers 13 residues. V lost 9 bases and J lost 0, with 11 bases in between. In germline, CDR1 is ENHRY, CDR2 SYGVKD. Ten or more counts support this clonotype. Its specificity is unknown.

The sequence came from a human donor with low-grade glioma or glioblastoma, undergoing nonglioma brain surgery, or in good health (not recorded which). The chain recombines TRBV10-3 with TRBJ1-2; D perhaps matches TRBD1 (5 bases). Sample: glioma tissue, nonneoplastic brain tissue, or PBMCs (not recorded which). The CDR3 DNA follows: TGTGCCATAGACAGCGCTGCTAACTATGGCTACACCTTC. Translating gives CAIDSAANYGYTF.